Listed below are T cell receptor beta chains from one sample, sequenced in a study of CD8 T cells in Susac syndrome. TCRdb redid the calling of the immunoSEQ multiplex PCR reads with MiXCR, one entry per CDR3 protein. The sample holds hundreds of thousands of distinct CDR3 sequences, approximately 91% seen once. Sample: CD8+ T cells from PBMCs. These receptors originate from a human donor with multiple sclerosis. Each CDR3 is given with its conserved first and last residue. A D gene is named only where the DNA matches it firmly. Expanded clones get a size class; other rows say once, few or many, or leave the size out.

>.|.|TRBV9|TRBJ2-3
CASSVELGGYTDTQYF
>TRBD1|.|TRBV20-1|TRBJ2-3
CSARVPWGQSTDTQYF
>.|few|TRBV2|TRBJ2-7
CASRAGPNEQYF
>.|.|TRBV11-2|TRBJ2-2
CASSPGAGLGDTGELFF
>.|.|TRBV24-1|TRBJ1-2
CATSDSDTDFSYGYTF
>.|.|TRBV9|TRBJ1-2
CASSATVYGYTF
>TRBD2|.|TRBV3-1|TRBJ2-5
CASSQGTQRGGKTQYF
>TRBD2|.|TRBV4-3|TRBJ2-1
CASSQAQTSGDYNEQFF
>.|.|TRBV4-3|TRBJ2-7
CASSQDSGNYEQYF
>TRBD2|once|TRBV2|TRBJ2-5
CASSEQPGLADQETQYF
>TRBD2|.|TRBV4-2|TRBJ2-7
CASSRGLAGPPYEQYF
>.|.|TRBV30|TRBJ1-1
CAWTGGNTEAFF
>TRBD1|.|TRBV7-2|TRBJ2-1
CASIPDRVYNEQFF
>.|.|TRBV19|TRBJ2-1
CASSIWGNEQFF
>.|once|TRBV10-3|TRBJ2-6
CAISEPSGANVLTF
>.|.|TRBV27|TRBJ2-1
CASSYQGGPYNEQFF
>.|.|TRBV6-1|TRBJ2-5
CASSETPRPGETQYF
>TRBD2|once|TRBV6-2/TRBV6-3|TRBJ2-7
CASSNPSGRGDEQYF
>.|.|TRBV6-5|TRBJ1-2
CASSYSGTPYGYTF
>.|.|TRBV5-6|TRBJ2-7
CASSFRTALSYEQYF
>.|once|TRBV9|TRBJ2-5
CASSDGQHLQETQYF
>TRBD2|.|TRBV9|TRBJ2-7
CASSQGGSHYEQYF
>.|.|TRBV6-2/TRBV6-3|TRBJ1-5
CASSYMTDYSNQPQHF
>TRBD1|.|TRBV6-5|TRBJ1-2
CASSSLDRGLDYGYTF
>.|.|TRBV29-1|TRBJ1-1
CSVVTGTYGTEAFF
>TRBD2|.|TRBV6-5|TRBJ2-1
CASSGTSEKDNEQFF
>.|.|TRBV7-9|TRBJ1-6
CASSSPGPRNSPLHF
>TRBD2|.|TRBV28|TRBJ2-7
CASSLASGAGSYEQYF